This T cell receptor (beta chain) appears in the sequencing data of a study of monozygotic twins with inflammatory bowel disease. Findings and limits, study-wide: Support was lacking for any single strong IBD-associated signal or clonotype.

The CDR3 loop spans 14 amino acids. Germline V gene sequence: CDR1 SGHRS, CDR2 YFSETQ. Remarks on this clonotype: Its target is not known.

Amplification used two nested PCRs: 15 to 20 cycles, then 9 cycles, on TCRalpha/TCRbeta cDNA. TCRdb reprocessed the 5' RACE reads, with one entry per CDR3 protein and no DNA. Its table lists fewer than 550,000 distinct CDR3 sequences. The rearrangement links TRBV5-1 to TRBJ2-6; TCRdb proposes TRBD1, but this gene call is untestable without DNA. What was sequenced was blood. The receptor comes from a human donor with ulcerative colitis or Crohn's disease, or a healthy co-twin of an affected twin (not recorded which). The CDR3 protein is CASSPLFGANVLTF. Supplemented by reference TRBV5-1 and TRBJ2-6, the full variable domain reads KAGVTQTPRYLIKTRGQQVTLSCSPISGHRSVSWYQQTPGQGLQFLFEYFSETQRNKGNFPGRFSGRQFSNSRSEMNVSTLELGDSALYLCASSPLFGANVLTFGAGSRLTVL.